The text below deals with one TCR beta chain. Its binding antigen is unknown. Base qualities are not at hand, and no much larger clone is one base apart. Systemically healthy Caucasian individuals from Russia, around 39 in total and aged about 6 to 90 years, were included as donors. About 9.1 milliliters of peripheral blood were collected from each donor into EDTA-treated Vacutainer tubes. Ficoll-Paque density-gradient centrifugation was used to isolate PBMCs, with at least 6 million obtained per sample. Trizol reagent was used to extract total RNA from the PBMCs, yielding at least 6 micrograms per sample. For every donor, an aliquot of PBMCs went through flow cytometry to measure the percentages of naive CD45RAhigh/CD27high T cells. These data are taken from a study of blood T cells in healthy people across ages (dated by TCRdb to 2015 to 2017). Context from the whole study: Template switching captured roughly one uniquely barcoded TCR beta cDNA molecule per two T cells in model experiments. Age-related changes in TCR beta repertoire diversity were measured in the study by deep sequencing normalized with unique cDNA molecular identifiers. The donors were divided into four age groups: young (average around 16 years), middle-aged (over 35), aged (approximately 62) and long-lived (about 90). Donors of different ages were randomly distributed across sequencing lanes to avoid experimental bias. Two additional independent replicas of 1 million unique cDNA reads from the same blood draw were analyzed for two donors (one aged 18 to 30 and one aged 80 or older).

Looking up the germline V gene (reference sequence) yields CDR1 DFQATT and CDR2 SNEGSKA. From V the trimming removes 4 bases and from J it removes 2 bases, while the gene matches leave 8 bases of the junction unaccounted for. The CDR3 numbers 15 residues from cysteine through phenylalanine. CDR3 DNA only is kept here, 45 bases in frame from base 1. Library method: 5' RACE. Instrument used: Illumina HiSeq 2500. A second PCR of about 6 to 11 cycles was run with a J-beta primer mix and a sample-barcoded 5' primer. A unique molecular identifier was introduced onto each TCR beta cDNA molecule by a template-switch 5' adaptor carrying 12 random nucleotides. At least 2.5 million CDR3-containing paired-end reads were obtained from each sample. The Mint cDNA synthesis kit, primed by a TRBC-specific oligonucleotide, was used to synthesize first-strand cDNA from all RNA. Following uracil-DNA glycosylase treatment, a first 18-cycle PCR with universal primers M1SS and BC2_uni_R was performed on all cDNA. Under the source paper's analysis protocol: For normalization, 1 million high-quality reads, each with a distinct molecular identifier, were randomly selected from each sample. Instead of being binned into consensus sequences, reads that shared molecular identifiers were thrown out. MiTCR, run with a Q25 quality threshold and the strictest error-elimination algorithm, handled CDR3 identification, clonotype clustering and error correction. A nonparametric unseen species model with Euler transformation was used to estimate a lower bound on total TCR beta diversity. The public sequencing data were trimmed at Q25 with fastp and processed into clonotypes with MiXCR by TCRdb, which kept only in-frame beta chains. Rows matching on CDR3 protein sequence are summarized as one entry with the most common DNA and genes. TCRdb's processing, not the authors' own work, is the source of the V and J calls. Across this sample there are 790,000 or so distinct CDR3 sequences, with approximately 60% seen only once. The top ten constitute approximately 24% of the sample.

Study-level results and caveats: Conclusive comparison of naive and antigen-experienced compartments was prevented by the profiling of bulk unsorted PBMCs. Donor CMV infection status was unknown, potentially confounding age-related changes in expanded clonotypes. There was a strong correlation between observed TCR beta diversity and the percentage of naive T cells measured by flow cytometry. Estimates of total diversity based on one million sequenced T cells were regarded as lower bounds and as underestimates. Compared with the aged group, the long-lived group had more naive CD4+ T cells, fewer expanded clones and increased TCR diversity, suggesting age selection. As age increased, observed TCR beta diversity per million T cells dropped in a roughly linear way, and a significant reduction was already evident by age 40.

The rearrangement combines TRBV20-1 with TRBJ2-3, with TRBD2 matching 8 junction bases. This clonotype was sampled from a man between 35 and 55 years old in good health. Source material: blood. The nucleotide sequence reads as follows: TGCAGTGCTATGAGTAGCGGGGAGGCCACAGATACGCAGTATTTT. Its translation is CSAMSSGEATDTQYF.